The next 25 T cell receptor beta chains were all read from a single sample in a study of blood T cell repertoires in COVID-19. Some clones are missing from TCRdb's copy, which holds only in-frame ones; the method was immunoSEQ multiplex PCR. The sample contains 200,000 to 300,000 clones, more than 75% of which appear only once. Material: peripheral blood. Receptor source: an elderly man with acute or convalescent COVID-19.

This clone was seen once. Other nucleotide sequences from this sample produce the same CDR3. This chain connects TRBV18 to TRBJ2-1, with TRBD2 identical over 9 bases. Per the germline V gene, CDR1 is KGHSH and CDR2 is LQKENI. The CDR3 runs 15 residues. The junction had 3 bases not matched to a gene; V was cut back by 1 base and J by 5 bases. In DNA, the CDR3 is TGTGCCAGCTCACCACGCTTAGCGGGAGACAATGAGCAGTTCTTC. It specifies CASSPRLAGDNEQFF.

The chain joins TRBV27 to TRBJ2-6, with 7 bases that match TRBD2. The ends lost 1 base at V and 0 bases at J; junction bases unmatched: 3. The germline gives CDR1 MNHEY, CDR2 SMNVEV (reference sequence). The length of the CDR3 is 17 residues. The CDR3 reads CASSLWGRGSGANVLTF. Here the CDR3 DNA reads TGTGCCAGCAGTTTATGGGGGAGGGGCTCTGGGGCCAACGTCCTGACTTTC.

In DNA form, the CDR3 reads TGTGCCAGCTCACCACCGGACAGGGGGACCCTGAACACTGAAGCTTTCTTT. Its protein is CASSPPDRGTLNTEAFF. The chain employs TRBV18 and TRBJ1-1; 10 bases are a match to TRBD1. The trim removed 0 bases at V and 0 bases at J, leaving 4 bases unmatched. Germline CDR1 KGHSH, CDR2 LQKENI. This CDR3 has 17 amino acids.

The genes are TRBV6-5 and TRBJ1-1; perhaps TRBD1 as D (6 bases). Trimming left V 5 bases short and J 0 bases short, with 10 bases between. Germline V gene lookup returns CDR1 MNHEY and CDR2 SVGAGI. The CDR3 has 14 residues. The CDR3 nucleotides are TGTGCCAGCAGTCAGGGACATTTGAACACTGAAGCTTTCTTT. Amino acid sequence: CASSQGHLNTEAFF.

The chain joins TRBV6-5 to TRBJ1-2; perhaps TRBD1 as D (5 bases). Germline CDR1 is MNHEY and CDR2 is SVGAGI. The CDR3 loop spans 11 amino acids. V gave up 6 bases and J gave up 8 bases, with 10 bases separating them. The CDR3 nucleotides are TGTGCCAGCAGCCGGGACTCCGGCTACACCTTC. This codes for CASSRDSGYTF.

The chain carries TRBV10-3 and TRBJ1-2, with 9 bases lining up with TRBD1. The V and J ends lost 6 bases and 6 bases, in that order; junction bases with no gene match: 5. The CDR3 contains 13 residues. CDR1 ENHRY and CDR2 SYGVKD come from the germline V gene. CDR3 in amino acids: CAIRGQGVNGYTF. CDR3 coding DNA: TGTGCCATCAGGGGACAGGGTGTGAATGGCTACACCTTC.

Concerning this clone itself: This same CDR3 is encoded by further DNA sequences in the sample. The gene calls are TRBV7-2 and TRBJ2-1; possibly TRBD2 for D (5 bases). The CDR3 sequence is 13 residues long. Trimming took 5 bases from V and 7 from J, leaving 12 bases between them. Germline loops: CDR1 SGHTA, CDR2 FQGNSA. This chain's CDR3 is CASSRTGGNEQFF. CDR3 coding DNA: TGTGCCAGCAGCCGAACCGGAGGAAATGAGCAGTTCTTC. Looking up the rest from reference TRBV7-2 and TRBJ2-1 gives the full variable domain: GAGVSQSPSNKVTEKGKDVELRCDPISGHTALYWYRQSLGQGLEFLIYFQGNSAPDKSGLPSDRFSAERTGGSVSTLTIQRTQQEDSAVYLCASSRTGGNEQFFGPGTRLTVL.

This rearrangement joins TRBV3-1 (or the pseudogene TRBV3-2) to TRBJ1-6, with TRBD1 identical over 7 bases. The CDR3 is 15 residues long. V lost 2 bases and J lost 9; bases outside the gene matches: 7. Germline assignment: CDR1 LGHDT and CDR2 YNNKEL (reference sequence). The CDR3 spells CASSQPTGTSSPLHF. CDR3 in DNA: TGTGCCAGCAGCCAACCGACAGGGACGAGTTCACCCCTCCACTTT.

This clone was counted once. The V gene is TRBV6-1, the J gene TRBJ1-1; possibly TRBD1 for D (6 bases). The CDR3 contains 15 residues. Trimming shortened V by 2 bases and J by 0 bases, and 10 bases separated the two germline ends. Germline CDR1 and CDR2: MNHNS and SASEGT. CDR3 sequence (DNA): TGTGCCAGCAGTGAACAGGGGCACATGAACACTGAAGCTTTCTTT. This gives the protein CASSEQGHMNTEAFF.

This rearrangement joins TRBV12-5 to TRBJ1-1, with 8 bases that match TRBD1. V was pared by 2 bases and J by 4 bases, with 0 bases of the junction left unmatched. The CDR3 sequence is 13 residues long. Germline V gene sequence: CDR1 LGHNT, CDR2 FRNRAP. The CDR3: CASGLTGGTEAFF. CDR3 nucleotides: TGTGCTAGTGGTTTGACAGGGGGCACTGAAGCTTTCTTT.

The chain carries TRBV5-1 and TRBJ2-1, with TRBD2 matching over 13 bases. With V trimmed by 4 bases and J by 8 bases, 12 bases remained unmatched. CDR1 is SGHRS and CDR2 is YFSETQ in the germline V gene. CDR3 length: 17 amino acids. The chain's CDR3 is CASSTGTSGKALDEQFF. CDR3 nucleotide sequence: TGCGCCAGCAGCACCGGGACTAGCGGGAAAGCGCTCGATGAGCAGTTCTTC.

The chain couples TRBV29-1 to TRBJ2-1; 9 nucleotides align to TRBD2. The CDR3 is 17 residues long. V dropped 6 bases and J dropped 4; count of bases not matched to a gene: 16. CDR1 SQVTM and CDR2 ANQGSEA come from the germline V gene. The chain's CDR3 is CSVPGPPASGTYNEQFF. The CDR3 DNA is TGCAGCGTCCCCGGGCCCCCGGCTAGCGGGACTTACAATGAGCAGTTCTTC.

This clone was seen a handful of times. V usage is TRBV18 and J usage is TRBJ1-2, with 9 bases matching TRBD1. Germline V gene lookup returns CDR1 KGHSH and CDR2 LQKENI. The CDR3 contains 14 residues. Losses at the gene ends were 2 bases for V and 2 bases for J; bases not matched to a gene: 0. CDR3 bases: TGTGCCAGCTCACCAGGGACAGGGAACTATGGCTACACCTTC. Translating gives CASSPGTGNYGYTF. Together with reference TRBV18 and TRBJ1-2, the CDR3 gives the full variable domain: NAGVMQNPRHLVRRRGQEARLRCSPMKGHSHVYWYRQLPEEGLKFMVYLQKENIIDESGMPKERFSAEFPKEGPSILRIQQVVRGDSAAYFCASSPGTGNYGYTFGSGTRLTVV.

The rearrangement uses TRBV9 and TRBJ1-1, with 9 bases that match TRBD1. V shed 2 bases, J shed 1 base, and the junction held 3 bases outside the gene matches. CDR1 is SGDLS and CDR2 is YYNGEE in the germline V gene. The CDR3 length is 15 residues. The CDR3 here is CASSVGQGANTEAFF. In DNA, the CDR3 is TGTGCCAGCAGCGTGGGACAGGGAGCGAACACTGAAGCTTTCTTT.

The chain recombines TRBV27 with TRBJ1-5; D uncertain. CDR1 and CDR2 (germline): MNHEY, SMNVEV (reference sequence). Trimming stripped 2 bases from V and 4 bases from J, with 12 bases between. The CDR3 is made up of 15 amino acids. CDR3 bases: TGTGCCAGCAGTTTAAACAGCAACGCGAATCAGCCCCAGCATTTT. This encodes CASSLNSNANQPQHF.

The chain employs TRBV10-3 and TRBJ2-7; D gene ambiguous. The length of the CDR3 is 14 residues. V was shortened by 0 bases and J by 5 bases, with 11 bases between the two germline ends. The germline V gene encodes CDR1 ENHRY and CDR2 SYGVKD. CDR3 nucleotides: TGTGCCATCAGTGAGTCGGATAGCTTCCACGAGCAGTACTTC. Protein product: CAISESDSFHEQYF.

This clone showed up just a few times. V and J are TRBV12-5 and TRBJ1-1; TRBD1 is a possible D gene (6 bases). The CDR3 covers 13 residues. The germline CDR1 and CDR2 sequences are LGHNT and FRNRAP. With 5 bases removed from V and 6 bases from J, the gap between germline ends came to 13 bases. Here the CDR3 reads CASGRAEGAEAFF. The CDR3 DNA follows: TGTGCTAGTGGTCGGGCTGAGGGGGCTGAAGCTTTCTTT.

The rearrangement links TRBV6-5 to TRBJ2-3; TRBD2 is a possible D gene (5 bases). V was clipped by 2 bases and J by 0 bases, with 9 bases between them. Germline lookup yields CDR1 MNHEY and CDR2 SVGAGI. The CDR3 is 15 amino acids. This CDR3 reads CASSYRGVSTDTQYF. The CDR3 bases are TGTGCCAGCAGTTACCGGGGTGTTAGCACAGATACGCAGTATTTT.

The rearrangement joins TRBV5-1 to TRBJ2-3, with 13 bases fitting TRBD2. This CDR3 comprises 15 residues. Per germline, CDR1 SGHRS and CDR2 YFSETQ. The junction had 6 bases not matched to a gene; V was cut back by 4 bases and J by 7 bases. This CDR3 is CASSPSGTSGNTQYF. Here the CDR3 DNA reads TGCGCCAGCAGCCCCTCCGGGACTAGCGGGAATACGCAGTATTTT.

This clone was observed a handful of times. This chain uses TRBV7-2 with TRBJ2-5; D possibly corresponds to TRBD2 (6 bases). The CDR3 length is 13 residues. CDR1 is SGHTA and CDR2 is FQGNSA in the germline V gene. The V end was cut by 2 bases, the J end by 4 bases, with 8 bases between. The CDR3 loop is CASSLFGRETQYF. CDR3 bases: TGTGCCAGCAGCTTATTCGGGAGAGAGACCCAGTACTTC.

The rearrangement joins TRBV2 to TRBJ2-3; 8 bases agree with TRBD2. Trimming at V came to 7 bases and at J to 6 bases, leaving 12 bases not matched to a gene. Germline V CDR1 and CDR2: SNHLY, FYNNEI. There are 15 residues in the CDR3. In DNA form, the CDR3 reads TGTGCCAGCATGCGGGGGGTCGCTCCGGGGGATACGCAGTATTTT. Translating it yields CASMRGVAPGDTQYF.

This chain joins TRBV14 and TRBJ1-6, with D possibly being TRBD1 (6 bases). The CDR3 is made up of 14 amino acids. V gave up 1 base and J gave up 10 bases, with 11 bases separating them. CDR1 is SGHDN, CDR2 FVKESK, per germline. The CDR3 bases are TGTGCCAGCAGCCAAGTAACAGGGAGATCACCCCTCCACTTT. It is translated as CASSQVTGRSPLHF.

Of note for this clone: The same CDR3 also results from other DNA sequences found in this sample. This chain uses TRBV6-2 or TRBV6-3 with TRBJ2-7; TRBD2 matches 8 bases. The V segment lost 5 bases and the J segment 4 bases; nucleotides outside the gene matches: 7. The CDR3 length is 14 residues. Germline assignment: CDR1 MNHEY and CDR2 SVGEGT. The CDR3 DNA sequence: TGTGCCAGCAGTCTGACGGGGGGGACGTACGAGCAGTACTTC. This gives the protein CASSLTGGTYEQYF.

The chain links TRBV7-6 to TRBJ2-7; D is unclear. V lost 0 bases to trimming and J lost 6 bases, with 9 bases between them. Germline V gene lookup returns CDR1 SGHVS and CDR2 FNYEAQ. The CDR3 length is 13 residues. CDR3 coding DNA: TGTGCCAGCAGCTTAGCGCCTGGCCCCGAGCAGTACTTC. This gives the protein CASSLAPGPEQYF.

J is TRBJ2-1 and V is TRBV6-5; 11 bases align to TRBD2. Looked up from germline, CDR1 is MNHEY and CDR2 is SVGAGI. This CDR3 is built from 16 residues. The V and J ends lost 2 bases and 7 bases, in that order; junction bases with no gene match: 7. CDR3 coding DNA: TGTGCCAGCAGTTACCTCGGGACTAGCGGTGGGAATGAGCAGTTCTTC. The encoded protein is CASSYLGTSGGNEQFF.